The 7 T cell receptor beta chains in this list originate from one sample, sequenced in a study of regulatory T cells in long-lasting Graves disease. Construction of the TCR beta libraries employed iRepertoire HTBI primers in conjunction with Arm-PCR of CDR3 regions. TCRdb used MiXCR to reprocess the multiplex PCR reads, holding one entry per CDR3 protein. The sample consists of roughly 560,000 distinct CDR3 sequences, about 16% of them appearing once. Time point denoted: newly diagnosed GD, antithyroid drugs for less than 3 months. PBMC-derived RNA was used for the TCR library. This same sample was also part of a study on T cells in Graves' hyperthyroidism and ophthalmopathy.

This material consisted of peripheral blood mononuclear cells (PBMCs), taken at new diagnosis, from a patient treated with antithyroid drugs. All receptors derive from a woman aged 35 to 60 with Graves disease.

This clonotype was observed many times. The chain couples TRBV3-1 to TRBJ2-5; no clear D gene. The germline V gene has CDR1 LGHDT and CDR2 YNNKEL (reference sequence). Trimming took off 1 base at V and 11 bases at J, with 11 bases between the two ends. This CDR3 comprises 12 residues. This CDR3 is CASSQVQESQYF. The DNA of the CDR3 is TGTGCCAGCAGCCAAGTTCAGGAAAGTCAGTACTTC.

This clonotype was seen repeatedly, ten times or more. The chain uses TRBV3-1 and TRBJ2-7; no definite D call. This CDR3 is 14 amino acids long. The V gene's germline CDR1 is LGHDT and CDR2 YNNKEL (reference sequence). Trimming removed 1 base from V and 2 bases from J, with 9 bases in between. CDR3 residues: CASSQATNTYEQYF. The DNA for the CDR3 is TGTGCCAGCAGCCAAGCGACGAATACCTACGAGCAGTACTTC.

The table lists this clonotype with many counts. One junction end does not reproduce the germline sequence, and a read error may be involved. J is TRBJ2-2 and V is TRBV18; D might be TRBD1 (5 bases). The CDR3 is 15 amino acids. CDR1 KGHSH and CDR2 LQKENI come from the germline V gene. CDR3 sequence (DNA): TGTGCCAGCGCACCACAGGACCGAGACACCGGGGAGCTGTTTTTT. Translation: CASAPQDRDTGELFF.

The chain links TRBV20-1 to TRBJ2-1; 9 nucleotides match TRBD1. V shed 5 bases and J 14 bases; nucleotides not matched to a gene: 4. The CDR3 runs 10 residues. Germline CDR1 DFQATT, CDR2 SNEGSKA (reference sequence). The CDR3 sequence is CSASGTGKFF. The CDR3 DNA reads as TGCAGTGCTTCCGGGACAGGGAAGTTCTTC.

This clonotype was picked up many times. The rearrangement uses TRBV2 and TRBJ1-1, with 9 bases lining up with TRBD1. The CDR3 runs to 14 residues. Germline loops: CDR1 SNHLY, CDR2 FYNNEI. V dropped 1 base and J dropped 5; count of bases not matched to a gene: 2. CDR3 amino acids: CASSEDRGRTEAFF. CDR3 DNA: TGTGCCAGCAGTGAAGACAGGGGGCGGACTGAAGCTTTCTTT.

The chain is built from TRBV19 and TRBJ2-1; D is unclear. This CDR3 spans 16 amino acids. V lost 3 bases to trimming and J lost 0 bases, with 12 bases between them. Germline loops: CDR1 LNHDA, CDR2 SQIVND (reference sequence). In DNA, the CDR3 is TGTGCCAGTAGTATCACCCCGCCAAGCTCCTACAATGAGCAGTTCTTC. This sequence encodes CASSITPPSSYNEQFF. Full variable domain (rest looked up from reference TRBV19 and TRBJ2-1): DGGITQSPKYLFRKEGQNVTLSCEQNLNHDAMYWYRQDPGQGLRLIYYSQIVNDFQKGDIAEGYSVSREKKESFPLTVTSAQKNPTAFYLCASSITPPSSYNEQFFGPGTRLTVL.

On this clonotype: The CDR3 does not end in the conserved phenylalanine or tryptophan, so this is likely a read error. The chain combines TRBV6-5 with TRBJ1-1; possible D gene TRBD1, 6 bases. The germline CDR1 and CDR2 sequences are MNHEY and SVGAGI. Trimming removed 6 bases at V and 5 bases at J, with 10 bases between. The CDR3 loop spans 12 amino acids. The CDR3 DNA follows: TGTGCCAGCAGCTACGACAGGACTGAAGCTTTCTCT. Protein sequence: CASSYDRTEAFS.